This TCR beta chain came from a study of control samples from healthy donors and cancer patients. V was pared by 4 bases and J by 4 bases, with 7 bases between. Germline assignment: CDR1 KGHDR and CDR2 SFDVKD. The CDR3 totals 13 residues. Clones were sequenced by immunoSEQ multiplex PCR, and TCRdb holds only the in-frame ones, with some missing. Here the sample spans roughly 73,000 clones, roughly 84% being singletons. The sequence was collected from a man aged 45 to 65 in good health. This rearrangement joins TRBV24-1 to TRBJ2-1; the D gene is possibly TRBD1 (5 bases). Sequencing was carried out using blood. CDR3 in amino acids: CATSDDRYNEQFF. DNA for the CDR3: TGTGCCACCAGTGACGACAGATACAATGAGCAGTTCTTC.